This is a list of T cell receptor beta chains from one sample in a study of shared clonotypes between healthy human individuals. TCRdb's copy holds only in-frame clones and misses some; the assay was immunoSEQ multiplex PCR. The sample holds approximately 330,000 clones, 70% to 75% seen once. The sequenced material came from memory CD4+ T cells sorted from blood. These receptors came from a man aged 30 to 39 in good health. CDR3s include the opening cysteine and the closing phenylalanine or tryptophan.

TRBV28	TRBJ1-5	CASSFYPREKDNQPQHF
TRBV21-1	TRBJ1-2	CASSNYNYGYTF
TRBV5-1	TRBJ2-3	CASSLGQVEADTQYF
TRBV10-3	TRBJ2-7	CAISDGTSYEQYF
TRBV6-5	TRBJ1-3	CASSYLGAGGNTIYF
TRBV9	TRBJ2-7	CASSVGGQGYEQYF
TRBV5-1	TRBJ2-7	CASFEPGTGAYEQYF
TRBV9	TRBJ2-7	CASSVGTNSYEQYF
TRBV5-6	TRBJ1-2	CASTPTGRSGSYGYTF
TRBV6-4	TRBJ2-1	CASREIAGGDNEQFF
TRBV6-6	TRBJ2-7	CASSPSKGTYEQYF
TRBV28	TRBJ2-7	CASSPVPGTPYEQYF
TRBV5-1	TRBJ2-2	CASSLAGANTGELFF
TRBV9	TRBJ2-6	CASSVDSSGANVLTF
TRBV5-1	TRBJ2-6	CASSFATRSGANVLTF
TRBV7-6	TRBJ2-1	CASSRGLGNEQFF